The 24 T cell receptor beta chains in this list originate from one sample, sequenced in a study of identifying expanded T cells in peripheral blood. The data were produced by immunoSEQ multiplex PCR, yet TCRdb's version contains in-frame clones alone and is incomplete. The sample has 75,000 to 90,000 clones; about 90% are singletons. Sequences were obtained from blood. The origin of the receptors is a person aged 18 to 70 in good health.

The chain links TRBV4-2 to TRBJ2-7; TRBD1 matches 7 bases. Germline CDR1 reads LGHNA; CDR2 reads YNFKEQ. Losses at the gene ends were 4 bases for V and 3 bases for J; bases not matched to a gene: 6. This CDR3 comprises 14 residues. CDR3 DNA sequence: TGTGCCAGCAGCCCCGAAGGGGACAGCTACGAGCAGTACTTC. Translating gives CASSPEGDSYEQYF.

The chain couples TRBV6-5 to TRBJ1-1; possibly TRBD1 for D (5 bases). CDR3 length: 15 residues. Germline V gives CDR1 MNHEY, CDR2 SVGAGI. V lost 4 bases, J lost 2 bases, and 14 bases lay in between. As DNA, the CDR3 is TGTGCCAGCAGTTCACTGGAGGGACTAAACACTGAAGCTTTCTTT. It codes for CASSSLEGLNTEAFF.

The gene calls are TRBV30 and TRBJ1-1, with a tentative D call TRBD1 (5 bases). Germline assignment: CDR1 GTSNPN and CDR2 SVGIG (reference sequence). The ends were cut back, 0 bases at V and 8 bases at J, with 7 bases in the middle. CDR3 size: 11 residues. Here the CDR3 DNA reads TGTGCCTGGAGTGTTGGGGGAGAAGCTTTCTTT. It encodes CAWSVGGEAFF.

The chain joins TRBV30 to TRBJ1-2, with a tentative D call TRBD1 (5 bases). Per germline, CDR1 GTSNPN and CDR2 SVGIG (reference sequence). Trimming took 5 bases from V and 3 from J, leaving 19 bases between them. The CDR3 is 15 amino acids. This CDR3 is CAWVYAGGSHYGYTF. For the CDR3, the DNA is TGTGCCTGGGTTTACGCCGGGGGGTCGCACTATGGCTACACCTTC.

The chain carries TRBV10-3 and TRBJ2-7; perhaps TRBD1 as D (5 bases). CDR3 length: 15 amino acids. Trimming removed 2 bases at V and 7 bases at J, with 18 bases between. CDR1 and CDR2 (germline): ENHRY, SYGVKD. The chain's CDR3 is CAISETTGRLGEQYF. CDR3 nucleotides: TGTGCCATCAGTGAGACTACAGGTCGTCTAGGGGAGCAGTACTTC.

The V gene is TRBV9, the J gene TRBJ1-1; no clear D. CDR1 and CDR2 (germline): SGDLS, YYNGEE. Trimming stripped 0 bases from V and 4 bases from J, with 7 bases between. This CDR3 comprises 13 residues. The CDR3 nucleotides are TGTGCCAGCAGCGTAGGCAGTACCACTGAAGCTTTCTTT. Its protein product is CASSVGSTTEAFF.

The chain has TRBV11-3 and TRBJ2-1; unclear D gene. Trimming cost V 5 bases and J 7 bases, with 6 bases left between them. The CDR3 extends over 11 amino acids. CDR1 SGHNT and CDR2 YENEEA come from the germline V gene. CDR3 DNA sequence: TGTGCCAGCAGCGGGAAGAATGAGCAGTTCTTC. Amino acid sequence: CASSGKNEQFF.

The chain carries TRBV11-2 and TRBJ2-7; the match to TRBD2 covers 8 bases. This CDR3 has 15 residues. Germline lookup yields CDR1 SGHAT and CDR2 FQNNGV. J lost 2 bases, V lost 1 base, and 4 bases had no gene match. The CDR3 protein is CASSLGGGGPYEQYF. CDR3 sequence (DNA): TGTGCCAGCAGCTTAGGTGGCGGGGGGCCCTACGAGCAGTACTTC.

V usage is TRBV2 and J usage is TRBJ1-5; a weak D match, TRBD1 (6 bases). CDR1 is SNHLY and CDR2 is FYNNEI in the germline V gene. With 6 bases removed from V and 0 bases from J, the gap between germline ends came to 18 bases. The CDR3 runs to 17 residues. The CDR3 spells CASSSPLGTLSNQPQHF. In DNA, the CDR3 is TGTGCCAGCAGCTCCCCATTAGGGACACTTAGCAATCAGCCCCAGCATTTT.

The rearrangement links TRBV10-3 to TRBJ1-2; TRBD1 matches at 7 bases. Germline CDR1 is ENHRY and CDR2 is SYGVKD. V was pared by 7 bases and J by 2 bases, with 4 bases of the junction left unmatched. The CDR3 covers 13 residues. CDR3: CAIKEGANYGYTF. CDR3 nucleotide sequence: TGTGCCATCAAGGAGGGGGCAAACTATGGCTACACCTTC.

The gene calls are TRBV27 and TRBJ2-2, with D possibly matching TRBD2 (5 bases). This CDR3 comprises 14 residues. Germline V gene lookup returns CDR1 MNHEY and CDR2 SMNVEV (reference sequence). V was cut by 3 bases and J by 5 bases, with 10 bases left in between. The CDR3 sequence: CASSFGPGTGELFF. CDR3 sequence (DNA): TGTGCCAGCAGTTTCGGACCGGGGACCGGGGAGCTGTTTTTT.

The chain carries TRBV5-1 and TRBJ2-1; D is ambiguous. This CDR3 contains 11 residues. The V end lost 4 bases, the J end lost 7 bases, and 6 bases lay between the germline ends. CDR1 and CDR2 (germline): SGHRS, YFSETQ. CDR3 DNA: TGCGCCAGCAGCGTAACGAATGAGCAGTTCTTC. Translating gives CASSVTNEQFF.

This chain links TRBV7-8 with TRBJ2-1; possibly TRBD2 for D (6 bases). Deletions cut 1 base from V and 15 bases from J, with 10 bases between. The CDR3 contains 11 residues. The V gene's germline CDR1 is SGHVS and CDR2 FQNEAQ. DNA of the CDR3: TGTGCCAGCAGCTTAGGAACTAGCCTGTTCTTC. Its protein product is CASSLGTSLFF.

This chain links TRBV7-6 with TRBJ2-7; 13 bases fit TRBD2. This CDR3 spans 15 amino acids. Germline values: CDR1 SGHVS, CDR2 FNYEAQ. The junction had 5 bases not matched to a gene; V was cut back by 5 bases and J by 4 bases. CDR3 DNA sequence: TGTGCCAGCAGCAGGGGGACTAGCGGGACTTACGAGCAGTACTTC. Protein product: CASSRGTSGTYEQYF.

The chain joins TRBV29-1 to TRBJ1-3; D not resolved. The CDR3 contains 14 residues. V lost 5 bases, J lost 10 bases, and 21 bases lay in between. The germline V gene has CDR1 SQVTM and CDR2 ANQGSEA. CDR3 bases: TGCAGCGTTTATAGCGGGGAGCCTTCGTGGACCATATATTTT. The encoded protein is CSVYSGEPSWTIYF. Full variable domain (remainder filled in from reference TRBV29-1 and TRBJ1-3): SAVISQKPSRDICQRGTSLTIQCQVDSQVTMMFWYRQQPGQSLTLIATANQGSEATYESGFVIDKFPISRPNLTFSTLTVSNMSPEDSSIYLCSVYSGEPSWTIYFGEGSWLTVV.

The chain is built from TRBV19 and TRBJ2-3; either TRBD1 or TRBD2 may fit D (5 bases each). Germline values: CDR1 LNHDA, CDR2 SQIVND (reference sequence). V lost 10 bases to trimming and J lost 4 bases, with 24 bases between them. This CDR3 is 16 amino acids long. The CDR3 region has the DNA TGTGCCACGCAAAAGGGGAGAGGGGTGCCGGCAGATACGCAGTATTTT. It translates to CATQKGRGVPADTQYF. Drawing the rest from reference TRBV19 and TRBJ2-3, the complete variable domain is DGGITQSPKYLFRKEGQNVTLSCEQNLNHDAMYWYRQDPGQGLRLIYYSQIVNDFQKGDIAEGYSVSREKKESFPLTVTSAQKNPTAFYLCATQKGRGVPADTQYFGPGTRLTVL.

This clone is a singleton in its sample. The rearrangement joins TRBV10-3 to TRBJ2-5, with 8 bases fitting TRBD1. CDR1 and CDR2 (germline): ENHRY, SYGVKD. The CDR3 extends over 13 amino acids. J lost 3 bases, V lost 10 bases, and 7 bases had no gene match. The CDR3 DNA is TGTGCCACCCAGGACAGGGTAGAAGAGACCCAGTACTTC. It codes for CATQDRVEETQYF.

The rearrangement joins TRBV7-8 to TRBJ1-5; 7 bases are shared with TRBD1. Germline CDR1 is SGHVS and CDR2 is FQNEAQ. CDR3 length: 17 amino acids. V shed 2 bases and J 2 bases; nucleotides not matched to a gene: 9. CDR3 protein: CASSLTTGLRGNQPQHF. The CDR3 DNA sequence: TGTGCCAGCAGCTTAACGACAGGGTTGAGGGGCAATCAGCCCCAGCATTTT.

The sample holds a few counts of this clone. The chain has TRBV11-3 and TRBJ2-1; perhaps TRBD1 as D (5 bases). Germline V gene lookup returns CDR1 SGHNT and CDR2 YENEEA. V was shortened by 0 bases and J by 10 bases, with 19 bases between the two germline ends. The CDR3 has 16 residues. The CDR3 coding sequence is TGTGCCAGCAGCTTAGAAGGTGTGGCAGGGCCCTTAGAGCAGTTCTTC. This sequence encodes CASSLEGVAGPLEQFF.

This chain uses TRBV11-3 with TRBJ2-1; the D is unclear. This CDR3 spans 13 amino acids. Trimming took 1 base from V and 7 from J, leaving 8 bases between them. CDR1 and CDR2 (germline): SGHNT, YENEEA. CDR3 DNA: TGTGCCAGCAGCTTAGTTGTACTTAATGAGCAGTTCTTC. It codes for CASSLVVLNEQFF. Complete variable domain (other parts from reference TRBV11-3 and TRBJ2-1): EAGVVQSPRYKIIEKKQPVAFWCNPISGHNTLYWYLQNLGQGPELLIRYENEEAVDDSQLPKDRFSAERLKGVDSTLKIQPAELGDSAVYLCASSLVVLNEQFFGPGTRLTVL.

V usage is TRBV5-1 and J usage is TRBJ1-4; weak D call: TRBD1 (5 bases). CDR1 SGHRS and CDR2 YFSETQ come from the germline V gene. Trimming left V 0 bases short and J 8 bases short, with 11 bases between. The CDR3 sequence is 14 residues long. CDR3 in DNA: TGCGCCAGCAGCTTGGGAGGGGCGGACGAAAAACTGTTTTTT. Protein product: CASSLGGADEKLFF.

This chain joins TRBV12-5 and TRBJ2-3; D unresolved. V shed 5 bases and J shed 4 bases, with 13 bases lying between them. Germline values: CDR1 LGHNT, CDR2 FRNRAP. The CDR3 is made up of 14 amino acids. The CDR3 loop is CASGPLERSDTQYF. In DNA form, the CDR3 reads TGTGCTAGTGGTCCTCTGGAGAGGTCAGATACGCAGTATTTT.

The CDR3 DNA sequence: TGTGCCAGTAGTATAGTGACCCCCCGCAGGCAAGAGACCCAGTACTTC. Translated, it gives CASSIVTPRRQETQYF. The gene calls are TRBV19 and TRBJ2-5; no clear D gene. From germline, CDR1 is LNHDA and CDR2 SQIVND (reference sequence). Trimming left V 1 base short and J 2 bases short, with 14 bases between. The CDR3 totals 16 residues.

The chain recombines TRBV18 with TRBJ2-7, with D perhaps matching TRBD1 (5 bases). The CDR3 runs to 16 residues. The V end was cut by 3 bases, the J end by 0 bases, with 15 bases between. In germline, CDR1 is KGHSH, CDR2 LQKENI. Here the CDR3 DNA reads TGTGCCAGCTCACCTGTTTTAGGGGTGAGCTCCTACGAGCAGTACTTC. Its protein is CASSPVLGVSSYEQYF.